The rows below give T cell receptor beta chains drawn from one sample of a study of cytomegalovirus exposure and HLA in healthy donors. TCRdb keeps only in-frame clones here, not all; method: immunoSEQ multiplex PCR. This repertoire shows 100,000 or so clones, 55% to 75% found once; its top ten account for 3.5% to 4%. What was sequenced was PBMCs. The receptors were gathered from a man aged 25 to 40 in good health and CMV-seropositive. Both conserved end residues are part of each CDR3.

V: TRBV4-1
CDR3: CASASRVNQPQHF

V: TRBV2
CDR3: CASSERLQNYGYTF

V: TRBV4-1
CDR3: CASSQLEAYEQYF

V: TRBV28
CDR3: CASRKIDRVGYEQYF

V: TRBV7-2
CDR3: CASSPAYEQYF

V: TRBV2
CDR3: CASSRESNEKLFF

V: TRBV5-1
CDR3: CASSLERAYNSPLHF

V: TRBV5-1
CDR3: CASNPSTGSSYEQYF

V: TRBV10-3
CDR3: CAIRDSYEQYF

V: TRBV6-6
CDR3: CASSYSSSYEQYF

V: TRBV7-9
CDR3: CASSLRRTGAYEQYF

V: TRBV6-5
CDR3: CASSYATGSYEQYF

V: TRBV6-1
CDR3: CASSELAGSEQYF

V: TRBV30
CDR3: CAWNREYYSPLHF

V: TRBV29-1
CDR3: CSVETGMTYEQYF

V: TRBV4-1
CDR3: CASSQDRSSYEQYF

V: TRBV7-3
CDR3: CASSLEFNSPLHF

V: TRBV11-3
CDR3: CASSDRFAGRSSFTDTQYF

V: TRBV5-1
CDR3: CASSLAAGELFF

V: TRBV11-2
CDR3: CASSLGSSGGGEQFF

V: TRBV9
CDR3: CASSTGVSGNTIYF

V: TRBV9
CDR3: CASSVPTSGVSTDTQYF

V: TRBV18
CDR3: CASSPDRPYGYTF

V: TRBV7-9
CDR3: CSSSLGSTASGNTIYF

V: TRBV14
CDR3: CASSQASGTVRGSPLHF

V: TRBV5-5
CDR3: CASSNLAGYNEQFF

V: TRBV6-6
CDR3: CASIVWGGPENTEAFF

V: TRBV18
CDR3: CASSLEIRNTQYF

V: TRBV10-3
CDR3: CAISGQGSTEAFF

V: TRBV6-5
CDR3: CASRRTGQRGYTF

V: TRBV5-1
CDR3: CASGGLAGAHNEQFF

V: TRBV7-2
CDR3: CASSFLTGINQPQHF

V: TRBV18
CDR3: CASSRGQGNQPQHF

V: TRBV2
CDR3: CARGQVAYEQYF

V: TRBV28
CDR3: CASSGGGEGNQPQHF

V: TRBV7-3
CDR3: CASSLGTSGAEQFF

V: TRBV19
CDR3: CASSLLAGGSYEQYF

V: TRBV2
CDR3: CASKTGRLYEQYF

V: TRBV4-1
CDR3: CASSQDLRGQETQYF

V: TRBV27
CDR3: CASSLKGGQSSYEQYF

V: TRBV6-6
CDR3: CASSYSGGGEAFF

V: TRBV10-3
CDR3: CAISEGTNNEQFF

V: TRBV19
CDR3: CVSTRSGWEPQHF

V: TRBV10-3
CDR3: CAISEGQTIDTEAFF

V: TRBV9
CDR3: CASSAGQGWYEQYF

V: TRBV7-6
CDR3: CASSWGTGLWEQYF

V: TRBV5-1
CDR3: CASSSLAGEKETQYF

V: TRBV19
CDR3: CASSPPGILSGNTIYF

V: TRBV2
CDR3: CASSGTSGVNEQYF

V: TRBV4-1
CDR3: CASSLPHGQGGEQYF

V: TRBV2
CDR3: CASSETYLAGGLYGYTF

V: TRBV7-9
CDR3: CASSANGTGGGLFF

V: TRBV2
CDR3: CASKEGANYQPQHF

V: TRBV7-9
CDR3: CASSLDGAASYEQYF

V: TRBV5-1
CDR3: CASSAGTGSEKLFF